Listed below are T cell receptor beta chains from one sample, sequenced in a study of shared clonotypes between healthy human individuals. Clones were sequenced by immunoSEQ multiplex PCR, and TCRdb holds only the in-frame ones, with some missing. The sample consists of around 1,000,000 clones, 60% to 80% of them appearing once. Sequences were obtained from memory CD4+ T cells from PBMCs. Source of these receptors: a man in his late teens or twenties in good health. Some clones in this sample may be carry-over from other donors' samples. CDR3s leave out the opening cysteine and the closing phenylalanine or tryptophan. Fields, in order: J gene, V gene, CDR3 protein.

TRBJ2-7,TRBV23-1,ASFAGGPANEQY
TRBJ2-3,TRBV4-3,ASSQDNWRGGDTQY
TRBJ2-1,TRBV28,ASSPQPGQGPFNEQF
TRBJ1-1,TRBV6-1,ASSEVGQGNTEAF
TRBJ2-1,TRBV5-1,ASGTSNNEQF
TRBJ2-2,TRBV5-1,ASSLAQSTGELF
TRBJ1-1,TRBV30,AWSEPPAF
TRBJ2-1,TRBV2,ASSPLSGRADEQF
TRBJ2-1,TRBV4-1,ASRFSGSSYNEQF
TRBJ1-1,TRBV28,ASNPGQTNTEAF
TRBJ2-1,TRBV6-1,ASSALRGLMSSYNEQF
TRBJ2-2,TRBV27,ASSLDRRPNTGELF
TRBJ2-1,TRBV10-2,ATDDGRPYNEQF
TRBJ2-1,TRBV30,AWSKGLAGGYEQF
TRBJ1-1,TRBV5-1,ASSHGQPNTEAF
TRBJ2-1,TRBV29-1,SVLGLAGIPQF
TRBJ2-2,TRBV5-4,ASSKQGNTGELF
TRBJ1-4,TRBV28,ASSSSAATNEKLF
TRBJ2-4,TRBV28,ASSSRQEANIQY
TRBJ1-3,TRBV5-6,ASSFATGNTIY
TRBJ1-2,TRBV7-2,ASSLGLGQYYGYT
TRBJ1-1,TRBV14,ASSRQVGTEAF
TRBJ1-2,TRBV5-1,ASRGQHQGPGYT
TRBJ1-1,TRBV11-2,ASSLLGQSNTEAF
TRBJ2-1,TRBV5-1,ASSLDGRGTTQQF
TRBJ1-3,TRBV19,ASRAPGSSSGNTIY
TRBJ2-6,TRBV2,ASSGGTGANVLT
TRBJ1-6,TRBV6-5,ASSRTGDNSPLH
TRBJ1-4,TRBV5-1,ASSFAGENEKLF
TRBJ2-2,TRBV5-1,ASSTYGTGSTGELF
TRBJ2-1,TRBV9,ASSVGRTSYNEQF
TRBJ1-4,TRBV5-6,ASSSKSGSANEKLF
TRBJ1-2,TRBV6-4,ASRQGGGYT
TRBJ2-5,TRBV5-1,ASSPTAGETQY
TRBJ2-1,TRBV7-2,ASSLRYNEQF
TRBJ1-1,TRBV18,ASSPMRGGGGTEAF
TRBJ2-3,TRBV5-1,ASSLAGQARRLTQY
TRBJ1-1,TRBV12-1,ASSFVWWNTEAF
TRBJ2-7,TRBV6-1,ASSEFRVTYEQY
TRBJ2-6,TRBV5-1,ASSLVIFGGSGANVLT
TRBJ2-2,TRBV5-1,ASRPGGELTGELF
TRBJ1-1,TRBV5-1,ASSFRTGVTEAF
TRBJ2-7,TRBV28,ASSVSGLMGFEQY
TRBJ2-3,TRBV7-2,ASSLTNTDTQY
TRBJ2-5,TRBV7-3,ASSSGGTGTQY
TRBJ1-2,TRBV6-1,ASSAGDSSVYGYT
TRBJ2-2,TRBV9,ASARASGTGELF
TRBJ1-2,TRBV28,ASSLLAGQLFNYGYT
TRBJ2-3,TRBV5-8,ASSIQAYRGRSDTQY
TRBJ1-4,TRBV7-2,ASRRTSGRGYEKLF
TRBJ1-4,TRBV11-2,ASSLESREKLF
TRBJ1-4,TRBV27,ASSSPGAPNEKLF
TRBJ1-1,TRBV5-1,ASSAQGWGNTEAF
TRBJ2-3,TRBV7-2,ASSLSSGRTDTQY
TRBJ1-5,TRBV27,ARWGDREAGQPQH
TRBJ1-1,TRBV18,ASSPSDTEAF
TRBJ1-1,TRBV4-1,ASSQEMAGGGGAF
TRBJ2-1,TRBV5-1,ASSLAAGSRGEQF
TRBJ2-7,TRBV25-1,ASRSDSSYEQY